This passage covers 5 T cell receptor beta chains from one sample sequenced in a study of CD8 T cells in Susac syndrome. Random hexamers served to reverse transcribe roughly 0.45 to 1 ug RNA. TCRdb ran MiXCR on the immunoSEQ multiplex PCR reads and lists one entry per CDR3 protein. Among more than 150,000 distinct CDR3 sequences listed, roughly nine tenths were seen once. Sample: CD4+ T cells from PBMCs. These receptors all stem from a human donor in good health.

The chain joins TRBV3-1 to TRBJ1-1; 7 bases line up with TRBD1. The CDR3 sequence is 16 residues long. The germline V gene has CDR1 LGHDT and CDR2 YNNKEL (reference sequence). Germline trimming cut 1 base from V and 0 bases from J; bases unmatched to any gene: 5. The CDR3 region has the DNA TGTGCCAGCAGCCAAGCCCGGGGACAGTTGAACACTGAAGCTTTCTTT. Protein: CASSQARGQLNTEAFF.

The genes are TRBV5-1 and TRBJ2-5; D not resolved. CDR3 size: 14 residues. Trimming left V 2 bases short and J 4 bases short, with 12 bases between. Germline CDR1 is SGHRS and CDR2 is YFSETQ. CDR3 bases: TGCGCCAGCAGCTTTGGATTGGGCCCAGAGACCCAGTACTTC. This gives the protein CASSFGLGPETQYF. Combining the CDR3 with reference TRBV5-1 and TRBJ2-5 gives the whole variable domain KAGVTQTPRYLIKTRGQQVTLSCSPISGHRSVSWYQQTPGQGLQFLFEYFSETQRNKGNFPGRFSGRQFSNSRSEMNVSTLELGDSALYLCASSFGLGPETQYFGPGTRLLVL.

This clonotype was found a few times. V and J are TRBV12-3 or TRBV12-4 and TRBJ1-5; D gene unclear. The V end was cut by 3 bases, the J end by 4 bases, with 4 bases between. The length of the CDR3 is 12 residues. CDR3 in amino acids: CASSFRNQPQHF. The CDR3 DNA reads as TGTGCCAGCAGTTTCCGGAATCAGCCCCAGCATTTT.

The CDR3 DNA follows: TGTGCCAGCAGGCCCCGATCGGGGTTAGCGGCTTTCTTT. As protein: CASRPRSGLAAFF. The gene calls are TRBV6-6 and TRBJ1-1; no clear D gene. CDR1 is MNHNY and CDR2 is SVGAGI in the germline V gene (reference sequence). Trimming removed 6 bases from V and 11 bases from J, with 19 bases in between. The CDR3 runs 13 residues.

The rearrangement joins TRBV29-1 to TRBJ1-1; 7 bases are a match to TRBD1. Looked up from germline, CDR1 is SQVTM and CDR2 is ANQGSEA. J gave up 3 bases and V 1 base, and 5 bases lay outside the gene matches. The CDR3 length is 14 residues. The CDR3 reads CSVEGQGRYTEAFF. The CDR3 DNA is TGCAGCGTTGAAGGACAGGGTAGATACACTGAAGCTTTCTTT.